The clone carrying this TCR beta chain was counted a few times. Its target is not known. The sample is drawn from a study of vaccination and CD4 T cells after COVID-19. At the level of the study: Three convalescent patients were sampled post-vaccination (at day 14 and at days 161 to 241). Researchers treated cells with overlapping spike peptides taken from SARS-CoV-2, HCoV-NL63, HCoV-OC43 and HCoV-229E.

Germline CDR1 is SGHTA and CDR2 is FQGNSA. Trimming pared 5 bases from V and 1 base from J, leaving 16 bases between. The CDR3 contains 16 residues. Time point meaning: late sampling 161 to 241 days after vaccination in a few convalescent patients. The treatment: roughly 10-day PBMC culture with coronavirus spike peptide pools or control peptides (ViraFEST assay). Peptide pools at around 10 ug/ml stimulated under 2.5 million PBMCs per well with 10 IU/ml IL-2. Cultured CD4+ T cell DNA underwent sequencing with the Oncomine TCR Beta short-read assay. TCRdb re-derived calls from the PCR reads in MiXCR, one entry per CDR3 protein. The sample yields 15,000 to 20,000 distinct CDR3 sequences, about 45% seen once.

The sample in question was CD4+ T cells from blood, cultured in vitro, obtained about 7 months after SARS-CoV-2 vaccination. The chain is built from TRBV7-2 and TRBJ2-3; D might be TRBD2 (5 bases). The sequence was collected from a human donor who had recovered from COVID-19. CDR3 amino acids: CASSPDSAAGTDTQYF. The CDR3 bases are TGTGCCAGCAGCCCAGATAGCGCCGCGGGCACAGATACGCAGTATTTT.